This TCR beta chain was captured by sequencing in a study of naive and memory T cell subsets. Sequential positive selection took CD4 T cells first, then CD8 T cells. An equimolar mix of two oligonucleotides served as the beta constant-region primer for TRBC1 and TRBC2. The ligated cDNA underwent four PCR rounds using SP2 and nested alpha and beta constant-region primers. MiXCR, applied by TCRdb to the UMI-ligation and nested PCR reads, yields one record per CDR3 protein. The sample contains about 120,000 distinct CDR3 sequences, over 30% of which appear only once. The source of this sequence is a human donor in good health. The sequenced sample was central memory CD4+ T cells from blood.

This chain's CDR3 is CASSPPSRGEQYF. The CDR3 region has the DNA TGTGCCAGCAGTCCACCATCGAGGGGCGAGCAGTACTTC. This chain joins TRBV28 and TRBJ2-7; D tentatively fits TRBD1 or TRBD2 (5 bases each). Per germline, CDR1 MDHEN and CDR2 SYDVKM. This CDR3 is 13 amino acids long. V was pared by 5 bases and J by 6 bases, with 14 bases between.